Sequencing of this TCR beta chain was carried out in a study of T cells expressing NK-cell markers. TCRdb reanalyzed the 5' RACE reads, giving one entry per CDR3 protein sequence and no DNA. This repertoire includes 150,000 to 170,000 distinct CDR3 sequences. Germline loops: CDR1 KGHDR, CDR2 SFDVKD. The CDR3 is 13 residues long. The source is a woman between 45 and 65 years old in good health. The chain combines TRBV24-1 with TRBJ2-5; TCRdb designates TRBD2, a call that cannot be tested without DNA. The sequencing input was blood T cells: a sorted CD56 or NKG2C T cell subset, CD4+ or CD8+ T cells, or bulk PBMC T cells (not recorded which). Here the CDR3 reads CATSEPGGETQYF.